The next 12 T cell receptor beta chains were all read from a single sample in a study of blood T cell repertoires in COVID-19. This table comes from immunoSEQ multiplex PCR, and its TCRdb copy is limited to in-frame clones, with some not included. The repertoire holds 210,000 or so clones, 84% seen once, with 4.5% to 5.5% in the top ten. Sequencing was carried out using peripheral blood. These receptors came from a woman in her 70s with active or convalescent COVID-19.

The CDR3, as DNA: TGTGCCAGCAGTGGGTCCAGTACAGGGGATGGCTACACCTTC. Amino acids: CASSGSSTGDGYTF. V usage is TRBV28 and J usage is TRBJ1-2, with 7 bases that match TRBD1. Germline values: CDR1 MDHEN, CDR2 SYDVKM. The V segment lost 5 bases and the J segment 6 bases; nucleotides outside the gene matches: 9. This CDR3 comprises 14 residues.

CDR3: CASRPWTDRYEQYF. CDR3 DNA sequence: TGTGCCAGCAGGCCCTGGACAGACCGCTACGAGCAGTACTTC. This chain links TRBV2 with TRBJ2-7, with D tentatively TRBD1 (6 bases). The CDR3 has 14 amino acids. V shed 6 bases and J shed 3 bases, with 15 bases lying between them. CDR1 is SNHLY and CDR2 is FYNNEI in the germline V gene.

The rearrangement uses TRBV5-1 and TRBJ2-7, with a tentative D call TRBD2 (5 bases). CDR1 is SGHRS and CDR2 is YFSETQ in the germline V gene. The length of the CDR3 is 13 residues. The ends were cut back, 0 bases at V and 3 bases at J, with 7 bases in the middle. The DNA for the CDR3 is TGCGCCAGCAGCTTGGCCGGGGTCTACGAGCAGTACTTC. This translates into CASSLAGVYEQYF.

The chain couples TRBV5-4 to TRBJ1-2; 8 bases are a match to TRBD1. The CDR3 covers 14 residues. The germline gives CDR1 SGHNT, CDR2 YYREEE (reference sequence). The V gene end was trimmed by 3 bases and the J gene end by 2 bases; junction bases not matched to a gene: 3. The CDR3 DNA follows: TGTGCCAGCAGCTGGGGGGACAGGAACTATGGCTACACCTTC. Its protein is CASSWGDRNYGYTF.

This rearrangement joins TRBV5-1 to TRBJ2-1; 7 nucleotides agree with TRBD1. The CDR3 is 19 residues long. Germline assignment: CDR1 SGHRS and CDR2 YFSETQ. J gave up 11 bases and V 0 bases, and 23 bases lay outside the gene matches. The CDR3 DNA sequence: TGCGCCAGCAGCTTGGAGAAGACAGGGTTAGGACTGGGCAATGCTAAGCAGTTCTTC. Its protein is CASSLEKTGLGLGNAKQFF.

J is TRBJ1-4 and V is TRBV5-1, with 10 nucleotides matching TRBD1. V shed 4 bases, J shed 7 bases, and the junction held 7 bases outside the gene matches. The CDR3 totals 15 residues. In germline, CDR1 is SGHRS, CDR2 YFSETQ. CDR3 nucleotide sequence: TGCGCCAGCAGCGAACTGACAGGGGGCGGTGAAAAACTGTTTTTT. Residues: CASSELTGGGEKLFF.

This chain links TRBV4-1 with TRBJ2-6; possible D gene TRBD1, 6 bases. The ends were cut back, 3 bases at V and 0 bases at J, with 12 bases in the middle. Germline V CDR1 and CDR2: MGHRA, YSYEKL. This CDR3 comprises 17 residues. CDR3 coding DNA: TGCGCCAGCAGCCACAAAACAGGGAACTCTGGGGCCAACGTCCTGACTTTC. This sequence encodes CASSHKTGNSGANVLTF.

V and J are TRBV5-6 and TRBJ2-3, with D possibly TRBD2 on 5 matching bases. The germline gives CDR1 SGHDT, CDR2 YYEEEE. The CDR3 is 15 amino acids. Trimming removed 0 bases at V and 6 bases at J, with 14 bases between. The DNA for the CDR3 is TGTGCCAGCAGCTTGGCTAGCAGTCTTGGGGATACGCAGTATTTT. Its translation is CASSLASSLGDTQYF.

The chain carries TRBV7-7 and TRBJ2-5; D is perhaps TRBD1 (6 bases). V was shortened by 1 base and J by 2 bases, with 11 bases between the two germline ends. In germline, CDR1 is SSHAT, CDR2 FNYEAQ (reference sequence). The CDR3 contains 15 residues. In nucleotides, the CDR3 is TGTGCCAGCAGCTTAGTTGGGGGCAGGCAAGAGACCCAGTACTTC. It codes for CASSLVGGRQETQYF.

The V and J genes are TRBV9 and TRBJ1-2, with D perhaps matching TRBD1 (5 bases). Germline CDR1 reads SGDLS; CDR2 reads YYNGEE. This CDR3 has 15 residues. Trimming stripped 0 bases from V and 7 bases from J, with 16 bases between. CDR3 DNA: TGTGCCAGCAGCGTAGCTAGGAAGGGGACTGGTGGCTACACCTTC. Translation gives CASSVARKGTGGYTF.

The CDR3 sequence: CASSPDRRSYNSPLHF. As DNA, the CDR3 is TGTGCCAGCAGCCCTGACAGGAGAAGTTATAATTCACCCCTCCACTTT. The V and J genes are TRBV7-2 and TRBJ1-6, with D possibly TRBD1 on 6 matching bases. V lost 5 bases and J lost 4, with 15 bases in between. The CDR3 runs 16 residues. Germline V gene data show CDR1 as SGHTA and CDR2 as FQGNSA.

The chain uses TRBV19 and TRBJ1-4; unclear D gene. The germline V gene has CDR1 LNHDA and CDR2 SQIVND (reference sequence). The CDR3 has 15 residues. V was trimmed by 3 bases and J by 8 bases, leaving 16 bases between them. CDR3 in amino acids: CASSMGRRAREKLFF. The CDR3 bases are TGTGCCAGTAGTATGGGCAGGCGGGCTCGGGAAAAACTGTTTTTT.